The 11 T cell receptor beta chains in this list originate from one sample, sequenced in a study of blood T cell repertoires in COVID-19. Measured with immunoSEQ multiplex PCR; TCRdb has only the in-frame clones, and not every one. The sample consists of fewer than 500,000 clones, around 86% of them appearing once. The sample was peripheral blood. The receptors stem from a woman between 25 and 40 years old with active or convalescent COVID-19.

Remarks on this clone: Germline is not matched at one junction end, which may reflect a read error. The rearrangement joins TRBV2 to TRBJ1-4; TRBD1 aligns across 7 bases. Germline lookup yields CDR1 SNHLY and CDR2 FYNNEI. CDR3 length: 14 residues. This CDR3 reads CASSEEYDRVISVF. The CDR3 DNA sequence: TGTGCCAGCAGTGAAGAGTACGACAGGGTGATTTCTGTTTTT. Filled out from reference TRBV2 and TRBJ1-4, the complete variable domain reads EPEVTQTPSHQVTQMGQEVILRCVPISNHLYFYWYRQILGQKVEFLVSFYNNEISEKSEIFDDQFSVERPDGSNFTLKIRSTKLEDSAMYFCASSEEYDRVISVFGSGTQLSVL.

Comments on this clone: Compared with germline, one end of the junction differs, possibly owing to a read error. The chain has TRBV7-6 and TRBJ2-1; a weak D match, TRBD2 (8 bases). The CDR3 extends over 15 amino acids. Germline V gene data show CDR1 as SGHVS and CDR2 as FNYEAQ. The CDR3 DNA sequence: TGTGCCAGCAGCGTAGCGGGGACAGAGACCAATGAGCAGTTCTTC. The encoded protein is CASSVAGTETNEQFF.

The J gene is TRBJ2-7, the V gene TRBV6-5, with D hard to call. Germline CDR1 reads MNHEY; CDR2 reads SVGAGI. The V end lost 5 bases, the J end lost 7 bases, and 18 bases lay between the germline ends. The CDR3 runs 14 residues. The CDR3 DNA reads TGTGCCAGCAGTCGGAGATCCCTCGTGTTGGAGCAGTACTTC. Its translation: CASSRRSLVLEQYF.

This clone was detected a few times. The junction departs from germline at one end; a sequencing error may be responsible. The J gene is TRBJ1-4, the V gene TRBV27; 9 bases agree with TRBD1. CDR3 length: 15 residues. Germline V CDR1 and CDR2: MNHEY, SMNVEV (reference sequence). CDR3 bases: TGTGCCAGCAGTCTGGGACAGGGACCTAAAGAAAAACTGTTTTTT. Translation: CASSLGQGPKEKLFF.

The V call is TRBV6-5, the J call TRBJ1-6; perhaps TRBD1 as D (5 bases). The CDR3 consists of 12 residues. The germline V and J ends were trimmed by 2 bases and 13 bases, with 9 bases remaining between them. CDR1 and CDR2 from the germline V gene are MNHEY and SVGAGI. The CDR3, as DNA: TGTGCCAGCAGTTACGCCCAGGGTCCCCTCCACTTT. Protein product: CASSYAQGPLHF.

The CDR3 loop is CASSEPTASPLHF. CDR3 DNA sequence: TGTGCCAGCAGTGAGCCGACAGCTTCACCCCTCCACTTT. This chain joins TRBV6-1 and TRBJ1-6; the D gene is possibly TRBD1 (5 bases). V was pared by 3 bases and J by 9 bases, with 9 bases between. The CDR3 runs to 13 residues. Germline V gene lookup returns CDR1 MNHNS and CDR2 SASEGT.

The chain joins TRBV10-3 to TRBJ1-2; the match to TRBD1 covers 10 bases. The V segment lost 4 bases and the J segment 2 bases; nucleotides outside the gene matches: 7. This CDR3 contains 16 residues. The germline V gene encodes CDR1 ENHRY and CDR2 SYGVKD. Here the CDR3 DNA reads TGTGCCATCAGTGCCCGACAGGGGGCATTGAACTATGGCTACACCTTC. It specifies CAISARQGALNYGYTF.

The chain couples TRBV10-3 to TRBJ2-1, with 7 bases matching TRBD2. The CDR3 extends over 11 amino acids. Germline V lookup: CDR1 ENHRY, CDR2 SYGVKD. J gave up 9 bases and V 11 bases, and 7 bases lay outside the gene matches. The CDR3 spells CAAGGGSEQFF. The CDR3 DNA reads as TGTGCCGCTGGGGGGGGTAGTGAGCAGTTCTTC.

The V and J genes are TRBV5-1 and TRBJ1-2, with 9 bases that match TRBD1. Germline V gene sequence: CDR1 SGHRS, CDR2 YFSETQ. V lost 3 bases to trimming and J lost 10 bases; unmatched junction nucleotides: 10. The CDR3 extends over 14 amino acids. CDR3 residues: CASSYGRQGDVYTF. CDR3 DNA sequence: TGCGCCAGCAGCTACGGGAGACAGGGGGATGTCTACACCTTC.

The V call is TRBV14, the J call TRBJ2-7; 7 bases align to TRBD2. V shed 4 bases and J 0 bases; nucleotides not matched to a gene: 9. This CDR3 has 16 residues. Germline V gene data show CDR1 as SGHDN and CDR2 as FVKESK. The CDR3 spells CASSLTSGEFSYEQYF. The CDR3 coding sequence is TGTGCCAGCAGCCTTACCAGCGGGGAGTTCTCCTACGAGCAGTACTTC.

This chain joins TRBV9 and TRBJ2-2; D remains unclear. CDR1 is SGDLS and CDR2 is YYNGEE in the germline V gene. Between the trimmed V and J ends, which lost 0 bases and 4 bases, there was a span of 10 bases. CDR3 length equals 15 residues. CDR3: CASSVVGGGTGELFF. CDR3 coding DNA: TGTGCCAGCAGCGTAGTCGGCGGCGGCACCGGGGAGCTGTTTTTT.